Below, one T cell receptor (beta chain) is given with its context. No antigen is known for it. No base quality values were provided; no much bigger clone lies one nucleotide off. Libraries were constructed by the immunoSEQ multiplex PCR assay. This is the immuneACCESS table as TCRdb keeps it, with only in-frame sequences that have V and J called. A part of the clones is gone; compared with another copy, unresolved V genes explain less than half, and the rest is unexplained. This sample lists 55,000 to 75,000 clones; roughly 91% were detected once. About 3.8% of the sample lies in the top ten. The sample is drawn from a study of technical replicates of blood from a handful of donors (dated by TCRdb to the late 2010s). Sequences MDHEN (CDR1) and SYDVKM (CDR2) are obtained from the germline V gene. The CDR3 covers 13 residues, taking in both the cysteine and the phenylalanine. The DNA shown is the 39-base CDR3, in frame from base 1. Trimming takes 5 bases from V and 3 bases from J, and the germline ends sit 10 bases apart.

The sequencing sample was made of PBMCs. The clonotype originates from a human donor in good health. Some clones in this sample may be carry-over from other donors' samples. The rearrangement combines TRBV28 with TRBJ1-2; TRBD1 is perhaps the D gene, given 5 matching bases. For the CDR3, the sequence is CASSVRVDYGYTF. The DNA sequence is TGTGCCAGCAGTGTCAGGGTTGACTATGGCTACACCTTC.